These T cell receptor beta chains were read from a single sample in a study of cytomegalovirus exposure and HLA in healthy donors. Profiled with immunoSEQ multiplex PCR; TCRdb holds only in-frame clones, not every one. The data show about 130,000 clones, with around 80% seen just once and about 2% held by the top ten. Sequenced: PBMCs. Receptor source: a young man in good health and CMV-seronegative. Each CDR3 is given with its conserved first and last residue. D genes are given only for firm matches. Some rows have no size entry. The others give once, few or many, or a class for an expanded clone.

D gene	V gene	clone size	CDR3 length	CDR3 protein
-	TRBV7-9	few	13	CASSSPGGWEQYF
-	TRBV19	-	14	CASSWQSSNTEAFF
-	TRBV4-3	-	15	CASSQEYVAADEQFF
-	TRBV6-5	-	16	CASSYVGEGETYGYTF
-	TRBV27	-	13	CASSLLGGLSYTF
TRBD1	TRBV28	-	15	CASSSAGTGGYEQYF
-	TRBV29-1	-	11	CSVSFTDTQYF
-	TRBV4-1	few	16	CASSQANRVGTYEQYF
TRBD1	TRBV13	-	16	CASSLVGRDRPYEQYF
TRBD1	TRBV6-6	-	15	CASSSRDRGGEKLFF
-	TRBV28	once	13	CATRDSNTGELFF
TRBD1	TRBV7-9	-	14	CASRQGSAGNTIYF
-	TRBV29-1	-	14	CSVEGGGGNEKLFF
TRBD1	TRBV10-3	-	15	CAISPGTGSTYEQYF
TRBD2	TRBV11-3	-	15	CASSPRTSGVNEQFF
-	TRBV6-5	few	12	CASSPAGYGYTF
TRBD2	TRBV7-6	-	16	CASSLARLAGNNEQFF
-	TRBV28	-	13	CAHRQENTGELFF
TRBD2	TRBV9	-	15	CASSVGTRGRNKQFF
TRBD2	TRBV6-1	-	17	CASSDRREGPGYNEQFF
-	TRBV28	-	13	CASRLWDTYGYTF
-	TRBV27	-	13	CASIPQGSYEQYF
-	TRBV29-1	-	16	CSVEINPWSFGTEAFF
TRBD1	TRBV9	-	13	CASSITGGAEAFF
TRBD1	TRBV7-9	-	15	CASSLAGTGIHGYTF
-	TRBV10-1	-	14	CASSDERLLQLQFF
TRBD2	TRBV18	-	18	CASSPSASSGSGPYEQYF
-	TRBV4-3	few	18	CASSQDIGGLLSSYEQYF
TRBD1	TRBV19	-	14	CASSGQQGAYEQYF
TRBD2	TRBV29-1	-	15	CSVRGLAGLSYEQYF
-	TRBV11-2	few	16	CASSLDRGSSGNTIYF
-	TRBV28	few	12	CASSLSLTEAFF
-	TRBV6-1	once	15	CASSDSWGPKEKLFF
-	TRBV27	-	14	CASSSGWENTEAFF
TRBD1	TRBV5-1	-	16	CASSSSGTAAGDTQYF
-	TRBV9	-	15	CASSADSGGRETQYF
-	TRBV7-9	-	15	CASSLEPGNTGELFF
TRBD1	TRBV20-1	-	11	CSATGVTEAFF
TRBD1	TRBV30	-	15	CAWRIWDRGKTEAFF
-	TRBV6-9	-	12	CATSTISYEQYF
-	TRBV5-1	-	16	CASSLIIGAASYEQYF
TRBD1	TRBV11-3	-	17	CASSPWSGTGAYNEQFF
TRBD2	TRBV7-9	-	16	CASTLSAGRFIYEQYF
TRBD1	TRBV7-7	few	14	CASSPGQFQETQYF
TRBD1	TRBV7-2	once	15	CASSWGQGQGNEQFF
-	TRBV20-1	-	11	CGPTAAHEQYF
-	TRBV7-2	-	14	CASSLVAATGELFF
TRBD1	TRBV29-1	-	16	CSVNGIPGQGRNEQFF
TRBD1	TRBV19	-	14	CASSEGQGKKTQYF
-	TRBV5-4	-	12	CASSPQGYEQYF
-	TRBV18	-	15	CASSPGHSSYNEQFF
-	TRBV5-1	-	22	CASSLKDVTGPPGRSGANVLTF
TRBD1	TRBV28	once	17	CASLGQGAAEYNSPLHF
TRBD1	TRBV15	-	22	CATSSDPPLGQGSSYEHQPQHF
TRBD1	TRBV18	-	13	CASSGQVNSPLHF